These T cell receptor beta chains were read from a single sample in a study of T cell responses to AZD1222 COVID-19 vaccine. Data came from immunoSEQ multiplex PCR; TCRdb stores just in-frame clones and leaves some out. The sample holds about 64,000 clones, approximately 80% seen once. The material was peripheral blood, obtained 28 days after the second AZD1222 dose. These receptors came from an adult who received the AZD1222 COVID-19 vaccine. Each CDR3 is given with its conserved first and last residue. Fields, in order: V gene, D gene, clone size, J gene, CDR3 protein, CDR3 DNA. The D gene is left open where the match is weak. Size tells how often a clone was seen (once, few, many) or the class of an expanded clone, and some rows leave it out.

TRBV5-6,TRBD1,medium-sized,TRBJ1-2,CASSRQGTYGYTF,TGTGCCAGCAGCAGACAGGGAACCTATGGCTACACCTTC
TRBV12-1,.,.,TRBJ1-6,CASSRQGRGNRGSYNSPLHF,TGTGCCAGCAGCCGTCAGGGCCGGGGCAATAGGGGCTCCTATAATTCACCCCTCCACTTT
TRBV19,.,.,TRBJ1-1,CASLLNGGRTEAFF,TGTGCCAGCCTTCTGAATGGGGGACGGACTGAAGCTTTCTTT
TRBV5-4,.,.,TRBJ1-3,CASSLFGGEGNTIYF,TGTGCCAGCAGCTTGTTTGGGGGGGAAGGAAACACCATATATTTT
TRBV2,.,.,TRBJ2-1,CASSESAGGPNEQFF,TGTGCCAGCAGTGAATCGGCAGGGGGGCCGAATGAGCAGTTCTTC
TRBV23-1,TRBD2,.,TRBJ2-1,CASSQFGGGGNEQFF,TGCGCCAGCAGTCAATTTGGCGGGGGGGGCAATGAGCAGTTCTTC
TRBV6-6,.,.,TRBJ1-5,CASSYSLNQPQHF,TGTGCCAGCAGTTACTCGCTAAATCAGCCCCAGCATTTT
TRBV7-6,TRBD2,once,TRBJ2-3,CASSPGTSGADTQYF,TGTGCCAGCAGCCCCGGGACTAGCGGGGCAGATACGCAGTATTTT
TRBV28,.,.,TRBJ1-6,CASSRQIYSYNSPLHF,TGTGCCAGCAGCCGACAGATCTACTCCTATAATTCACCCCTCCACTTT
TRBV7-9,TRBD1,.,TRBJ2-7,CASSRGQGYEQYF,TGTGCCAGCAGCAGGGGACAGGGCTACGAGCAGTACTTC
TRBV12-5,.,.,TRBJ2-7,CASGLASGHIYEQYF,TGTGCTAGTGGTCTTGCCTCGGGACACATCTACGAGCAGTACTTC
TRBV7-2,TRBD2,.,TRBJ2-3,CASSFRLADTQYF,TGTGCCAGCAGCTTTAGACTAGCGGATACGCAGTATTTT